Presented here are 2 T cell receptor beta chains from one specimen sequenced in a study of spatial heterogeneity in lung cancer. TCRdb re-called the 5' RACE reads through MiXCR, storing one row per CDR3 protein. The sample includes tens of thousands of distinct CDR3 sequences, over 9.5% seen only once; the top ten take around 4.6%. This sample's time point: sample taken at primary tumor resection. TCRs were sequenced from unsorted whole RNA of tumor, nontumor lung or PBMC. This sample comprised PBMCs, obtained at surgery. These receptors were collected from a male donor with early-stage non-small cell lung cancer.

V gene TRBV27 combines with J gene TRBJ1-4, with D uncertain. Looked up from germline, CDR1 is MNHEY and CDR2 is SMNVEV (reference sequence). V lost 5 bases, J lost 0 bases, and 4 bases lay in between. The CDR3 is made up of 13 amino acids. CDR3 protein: CASSPATNEKLFF. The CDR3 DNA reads TGTGCCAGCAGTCCTGCAACTAATGAAAAACTGTTTTTT.

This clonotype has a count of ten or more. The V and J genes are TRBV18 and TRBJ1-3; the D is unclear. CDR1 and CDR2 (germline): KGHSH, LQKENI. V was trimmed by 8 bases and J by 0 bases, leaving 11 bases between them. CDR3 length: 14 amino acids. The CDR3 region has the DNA TGTGCCAGCCCGGAGGGCCCCTCTGGAAACACCATATATTTT. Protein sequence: CASPEGPSGNTIYF.